Listed below are T cell receptor beta chains from one sample, sequenced in a study of T cells in Graves' hyperthyroidism and ophthalmopathy. One entry per CDR3 protein, called by TCRdb with MiXCR from the multiplex PCR reads. The sample contains hundreds of thousands of distinct CDR3 sequences, more than 15% of which appear only once. Sequenced material: blood. These receptors were taken from a woman aged 40 to 50 with Graves' ophthalmopathy. Both conserved end residues are part of each CDR3. Each record gives: J gene, clone size, V gene, D gene, CDR3 protein, CDR3 DNA. The D gene is left open where the match is weak. Not all rows give a size; the values are once, few, many and, for expanded clones, a class.

J: TRBJ2-6
size: many
V: TRBV2
D: -
CDR3: CASSPYFGVRGAGANVLTF
DNA: TGTGCCAGCAGCCCCTACTTCGGTGTCCGAGGAGCTGGGGCCAACGTCCTGACTTTC

J: TRBJ2-1
size: many
V: TRBV20-1
D: -
CDR3: CSARGGLTEQFF
DNA: TGCAGTGCTAGAGGGGGGCTAACTGAGCAGTTCTTC

J: TRBJ2-1
size: few
V: TRBV9
D: TRBD1
CDR3: CASSVNSGTGFGYNEQFF
DNA: TGTGCCAGCAGCGTTAACTCCGGGACAGGGTTTGGATACAATGAGCAGTTCTTC

J: TRBJ2-7
size: few
V: TRBV29-1
D: -
CDR3: CSARTAGEQYF
DNA: TGCAGCGCCCGGACAGCCGGCGAGCAGTACTTC

J: TRBJ2-1
size: many
V: TRBV12-3/TRBV12-4
D: TRBD2
CDR3: CASSLALMAGEGNEQFF
DNA: TGTGCCAGCAGTTTAGCGCTTATGGCGGGGGAGGGGAATGAGCAGTTCTTC

J: TRBJ2-1
size: many
V: TRBV20-1
D: TRBD2
CDR3: CSAISGGSYNEQFF
DNA: TGCAGTGCTATTAGCGGGGGATCCTACAATGAGCAGTTCTTC

J: TRBJ1-1
size: few
V: TRBV6-1
D: -
CDR3: CASPRPDRAEAFF
DNA: TGTGCCAGCCCTAGACCAGATCGGGCTGAAGCTTTCTTT

J: TRBJ2-7
size: many
V: TRBV20-1
D: -
CDR3: CSAKQLDYEQYF
DNA: TGCAGTGCTAAACAGCTTGACTACGAGCAGTACTTC

J: TRBJ1-2
size: -
V: TRBV29-1
D: -
CDR3: CNVEGGGNYGYTF
DNA: TGCAACGTTGAGGGGGGGGGTAACTATGGCTACACCTTC

J: TRBJ2-1
size: many
V: TRBV7-3
D: -
CDR3: CASSPGGNNEQFF
DNA: TGTGCCAGCAGCCCCGGGGGTAACAATGAGCAGTTCTTC

J: TRBJ2-2
size: -
V: TRBV10-3
D: TRBD2
CDR3: CAISEPPGLAGGPSTGGLFF
DNA: TGTGCCATCAGTGAGCCACCGGGACTAGCGGGGGGGCCTAGCACCGGGGGGCTGTTTTTT

J: TRBJ2-1
size: -
V: TRBV10-3
D: -
CDR3: CAISIDSLPYNEQFF
DNA: TGTGCCATCAGTATTGATAGCTTGCCCTACAATGAGCAGTTCTTC

J: TRBJ1-1
size: many
V: TRBV30
D: -
CDR3: CAWSPGRTEAFF
DNA: TGTGCCTGGTCACCAGGTCGAACTGAAGCTTTCTTT